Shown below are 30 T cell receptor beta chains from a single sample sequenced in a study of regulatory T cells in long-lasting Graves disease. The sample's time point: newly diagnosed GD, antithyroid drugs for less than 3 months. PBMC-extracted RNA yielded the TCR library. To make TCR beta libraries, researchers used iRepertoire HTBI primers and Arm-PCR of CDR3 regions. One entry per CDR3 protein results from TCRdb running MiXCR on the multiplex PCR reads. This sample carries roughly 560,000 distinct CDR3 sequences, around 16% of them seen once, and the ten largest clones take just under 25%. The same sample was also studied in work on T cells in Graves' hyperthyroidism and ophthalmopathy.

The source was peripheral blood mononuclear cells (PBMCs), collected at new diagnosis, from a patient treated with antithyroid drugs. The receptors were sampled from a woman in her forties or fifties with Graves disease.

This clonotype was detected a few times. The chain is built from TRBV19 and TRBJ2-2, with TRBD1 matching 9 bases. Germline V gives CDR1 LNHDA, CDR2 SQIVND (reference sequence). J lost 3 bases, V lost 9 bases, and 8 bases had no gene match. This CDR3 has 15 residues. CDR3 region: CASSSDRGDTGELFF. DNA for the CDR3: TGTGCCAGCAGCTCGGACAGGGGCGACACCGGGGAGCTGTTTTTT. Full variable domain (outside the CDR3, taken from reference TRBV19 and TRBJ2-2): DGGITQSPKYLFRKEGQNVTLSCEQNLNHDAMYWYRQDPGQGLRLIYYSQIVNDFQKGDIAEGYSVSREKKESFPLTVTSAQKNPTAFYLCASSSDRGDTGELFFGEGSRLTVL.

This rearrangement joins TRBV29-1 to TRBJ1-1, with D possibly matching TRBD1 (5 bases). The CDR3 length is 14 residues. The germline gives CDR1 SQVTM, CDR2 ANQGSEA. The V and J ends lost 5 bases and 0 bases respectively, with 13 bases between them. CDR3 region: CSVPKVGVNTEAFF. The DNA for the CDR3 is TGCAGCGTTCCAAAGGTAGGGGTGAACACTGAAGCTTTCTTT.

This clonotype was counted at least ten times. Here the CDR3 DNA reads TGCGCCAGCAGCTTGGGGGTCCATACCCTAAATGAGCAGTTCTTC. Its protein product is CASSLGVHTLNEQFF. The V gene is TRBV5-1, the J gene TRBJ2-1; D ambiguous. The germline gives CDR1 SGHRS, CDR2 YFSETQ. The V end was cut by 0 bases, the J end by 7 bases, with 14 bases between. There are 15 residues in the CDR3.

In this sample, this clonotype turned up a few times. The CDR3, as DNA: TGTGCCAGCTCATTACAGGGAGTCGAGCAGTACTTC. This sequence encodes CASSLQGVEQYF. This chain uses TRBV18 with TRBJ2-7; D possibly corresponds to TRBD1 (6 bases). This CDR3 has 12 amino acids. CDR1 and CDR2 from the germline V gene are KGHSH and LQKENI. The V and J ends lost 5 bases and 6 bases respectively, with 11 bases between them.

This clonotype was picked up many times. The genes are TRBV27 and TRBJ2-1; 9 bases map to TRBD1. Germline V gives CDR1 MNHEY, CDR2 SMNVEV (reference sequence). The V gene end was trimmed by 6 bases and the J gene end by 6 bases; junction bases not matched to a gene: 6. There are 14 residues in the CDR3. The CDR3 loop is CASRLGQGFNEQFF. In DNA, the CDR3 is TGTGCCAGCAGGCTAGGACAGGGGTTCAATGAGCAGTTCTTC.

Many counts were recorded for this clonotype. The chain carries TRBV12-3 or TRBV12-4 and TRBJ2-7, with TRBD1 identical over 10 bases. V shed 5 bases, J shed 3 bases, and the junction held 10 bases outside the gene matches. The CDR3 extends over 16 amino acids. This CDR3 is CASSTAGTGAIYEQYF. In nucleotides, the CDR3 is TGTGCCAGCAGTACCGCCGGGACAGGGGCTATCTACGAGCAGTACTTC.

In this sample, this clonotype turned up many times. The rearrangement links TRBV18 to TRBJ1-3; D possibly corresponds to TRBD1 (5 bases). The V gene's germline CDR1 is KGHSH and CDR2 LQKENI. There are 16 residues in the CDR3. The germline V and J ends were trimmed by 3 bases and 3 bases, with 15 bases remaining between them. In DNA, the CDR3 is TGTGCCAGCTCACCGACTGGGACCGGATTTGGAAACACCATATATTTT. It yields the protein CASSPTGTGFGNTIYF.

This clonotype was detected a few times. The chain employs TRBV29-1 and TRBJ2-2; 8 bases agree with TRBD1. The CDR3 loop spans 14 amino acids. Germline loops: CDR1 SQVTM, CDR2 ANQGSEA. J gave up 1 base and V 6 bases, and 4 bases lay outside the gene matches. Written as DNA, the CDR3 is TGCAGCGTAGACGGGACAGGGAACACCGGGGAGCTGTTTTTT. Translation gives CSVDGTGNTGELFF.

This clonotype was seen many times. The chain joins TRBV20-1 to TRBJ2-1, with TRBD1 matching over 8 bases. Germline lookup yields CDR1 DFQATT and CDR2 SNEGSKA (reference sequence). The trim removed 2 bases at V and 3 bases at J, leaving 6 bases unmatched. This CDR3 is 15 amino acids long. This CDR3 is CSARSPGGYYNEQFF. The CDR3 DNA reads TGCAGTGCTAGATCTCCAGGGGGCTACTACAATGAGCAGTTCTTC.

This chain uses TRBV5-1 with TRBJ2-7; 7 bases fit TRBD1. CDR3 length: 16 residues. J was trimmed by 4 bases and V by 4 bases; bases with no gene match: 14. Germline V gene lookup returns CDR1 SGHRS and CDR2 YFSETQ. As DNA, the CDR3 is TGCGCCAGCAGCACAGATATGACGGCAGGGGGTTACGAGCAGTACTTC. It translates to CASSTDMTAGGYEQYF.

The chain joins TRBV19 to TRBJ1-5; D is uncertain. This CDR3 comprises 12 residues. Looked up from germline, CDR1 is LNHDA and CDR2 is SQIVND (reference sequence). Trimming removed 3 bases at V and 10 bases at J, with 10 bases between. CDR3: CASSISPGPQHF. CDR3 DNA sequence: TGTGCCAGTAGTATTAGCCCTGGTCCCCAGCATTTT.

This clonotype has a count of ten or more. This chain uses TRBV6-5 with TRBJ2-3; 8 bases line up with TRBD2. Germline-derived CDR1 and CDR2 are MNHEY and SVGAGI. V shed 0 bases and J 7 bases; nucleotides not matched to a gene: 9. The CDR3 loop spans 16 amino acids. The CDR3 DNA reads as TGTGCCAGCAGTTACTCAGCGGGGGACAAACGAAATACGCAGTATTTT. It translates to CASSYSAGDKRNTQYF.

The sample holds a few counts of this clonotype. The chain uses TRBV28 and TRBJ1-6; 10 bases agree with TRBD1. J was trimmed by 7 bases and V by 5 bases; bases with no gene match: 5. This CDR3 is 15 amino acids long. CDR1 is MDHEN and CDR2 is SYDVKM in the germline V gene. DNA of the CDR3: TGTGCCAGCAGTCCATGGGACAGGGGAAATTCACCCCTCCACTTT. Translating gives CASSPWDRGNSPLHF.

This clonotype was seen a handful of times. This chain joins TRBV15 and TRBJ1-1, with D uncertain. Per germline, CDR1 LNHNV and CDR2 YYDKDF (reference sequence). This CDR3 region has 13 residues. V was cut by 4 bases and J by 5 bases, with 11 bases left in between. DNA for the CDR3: TGTGCCACCAGCATTTCGATAGGGACTGAAGCTTTCTTT. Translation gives CATSISIGTEAFF.

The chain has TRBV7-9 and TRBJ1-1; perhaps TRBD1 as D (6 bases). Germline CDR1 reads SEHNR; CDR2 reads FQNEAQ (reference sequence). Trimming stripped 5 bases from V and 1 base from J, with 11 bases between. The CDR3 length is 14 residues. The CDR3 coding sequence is TGTGCCAGCAGCATGATGACAGGGAACACTGAAGCTTTCTTT. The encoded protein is CASSMMTGNTEAFF. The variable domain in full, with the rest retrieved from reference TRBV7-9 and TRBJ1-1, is DTGVSQNPRHKITKRGQNVTFRCDPISEHNRLYWYRQTLGQGPEFLTYFQNEAQLEKSRLLSDRFSAERPKGSFSTLEIQRTEQGDSAMYLCASSMMTGNTEAFFGQGTRLTVV.

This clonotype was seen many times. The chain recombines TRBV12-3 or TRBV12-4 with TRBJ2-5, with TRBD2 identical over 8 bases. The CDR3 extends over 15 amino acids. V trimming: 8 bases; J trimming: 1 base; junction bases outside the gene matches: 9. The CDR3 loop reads CASHLSGGPQETQYF. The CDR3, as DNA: TGTGCCAGCCATTTAAGCGGGGGACCCCAAGAGACCCAGTACTTC.

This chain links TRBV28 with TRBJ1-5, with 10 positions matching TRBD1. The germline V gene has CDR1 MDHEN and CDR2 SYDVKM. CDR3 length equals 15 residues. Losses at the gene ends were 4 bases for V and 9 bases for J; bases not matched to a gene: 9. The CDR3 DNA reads TGTGCCAGCAGTTCCTGGTCCCGGGACAGGGGGCCCCAGCATTTT. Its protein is CASSSWSRDRGPQHF. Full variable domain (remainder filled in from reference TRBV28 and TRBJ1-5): DVKVTQSSRYLVKRTGEKVFLECVQDMDHENMFWYRQDPGLGLRLIYFSYDVKMKEKGDIPEGYSVSREKKERFSLILESASTNQTSMYLCASSSWSRDRGPQHFGDGTRLSIL.

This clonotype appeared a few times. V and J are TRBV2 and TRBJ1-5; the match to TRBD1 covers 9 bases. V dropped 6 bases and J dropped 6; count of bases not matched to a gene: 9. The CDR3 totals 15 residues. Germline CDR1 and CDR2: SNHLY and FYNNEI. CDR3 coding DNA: TGTGCCAGCAGGGGGGACAGGGCTATCAGTCAGCCCCAGCATTTT. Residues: CASRGDRAISQPQHF.

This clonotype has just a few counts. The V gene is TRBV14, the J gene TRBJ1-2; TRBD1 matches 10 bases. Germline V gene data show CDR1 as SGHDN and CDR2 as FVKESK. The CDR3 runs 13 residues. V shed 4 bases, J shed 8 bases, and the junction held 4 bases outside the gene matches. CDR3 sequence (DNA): TGTGCCAGCAGCCGACAGGGGGCTTTAGGCTACACCTTC. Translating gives CASSRQGALGYTF.

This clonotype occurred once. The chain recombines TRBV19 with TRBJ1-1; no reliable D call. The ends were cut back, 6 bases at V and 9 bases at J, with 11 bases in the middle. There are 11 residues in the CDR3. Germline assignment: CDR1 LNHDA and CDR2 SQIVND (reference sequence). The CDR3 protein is CASRNSPKAFF. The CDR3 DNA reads TGTGCCAGTAGAAACAGCCCTAAAGCTTTCTTT.

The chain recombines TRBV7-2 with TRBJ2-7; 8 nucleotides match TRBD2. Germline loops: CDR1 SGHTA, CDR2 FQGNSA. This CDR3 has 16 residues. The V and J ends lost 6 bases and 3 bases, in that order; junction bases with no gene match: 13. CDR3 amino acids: CASSHTASGGVYEQYF. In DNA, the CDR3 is TGTGCCAGCAGTCACACAGCCAGCGGGGGAGTCTACGAGCAGTACTTC.

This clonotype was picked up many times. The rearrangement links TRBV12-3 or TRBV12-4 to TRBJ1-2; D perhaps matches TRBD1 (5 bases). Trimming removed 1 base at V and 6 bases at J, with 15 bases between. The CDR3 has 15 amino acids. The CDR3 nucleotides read TGTGCCAGCAGTTTAGTTTCAGGGCTAATCGATGGCTACACCTTC. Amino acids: CASSLVSGLIDGYTF.

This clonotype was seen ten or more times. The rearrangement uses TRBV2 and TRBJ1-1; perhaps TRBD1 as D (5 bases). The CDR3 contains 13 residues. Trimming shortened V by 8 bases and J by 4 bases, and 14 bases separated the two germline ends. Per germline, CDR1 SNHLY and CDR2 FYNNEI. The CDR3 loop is CASGPVGGTEAFF. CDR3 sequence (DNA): TGTGCCAGCGGCCCGGTGGGGGGCACTGAAGCTTTCTTT.

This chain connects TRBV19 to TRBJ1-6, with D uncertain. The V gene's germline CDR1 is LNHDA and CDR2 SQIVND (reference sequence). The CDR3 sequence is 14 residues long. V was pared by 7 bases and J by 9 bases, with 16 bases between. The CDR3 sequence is CASTPGPGGSPLHF. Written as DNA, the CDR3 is TGTGCCAGTACCCCAGGCCCGGGAGGTTCACCCCTCCACTTT.

This chain's CDR3 is CASSRVVQGQNEQYF. DNA for the CDR3: TGCGCCAGCAGCCGCGTCGTACAGGGACAGAACGAGCAGTACTTC. This chain connects TRBV4-1 to TRBJ2-7; TRBD1 aligns across 7 bases. V trimming: 4 bases; J trimming: 5 bases; junction bases outside the gene matches: 11. The CDR3 extends over 15 amino acids. CDR1 MGHRA and CDR2 YSYEKL come from the germline V gene.

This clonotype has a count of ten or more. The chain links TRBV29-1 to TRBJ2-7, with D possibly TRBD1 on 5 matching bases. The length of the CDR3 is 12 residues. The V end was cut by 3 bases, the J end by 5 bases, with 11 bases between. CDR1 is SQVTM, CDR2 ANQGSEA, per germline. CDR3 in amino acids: CSVEGRGNEQYF. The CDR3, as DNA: TGCAGCGTTGAGGGGCGTGGGAACGAGCAGTACTTC.

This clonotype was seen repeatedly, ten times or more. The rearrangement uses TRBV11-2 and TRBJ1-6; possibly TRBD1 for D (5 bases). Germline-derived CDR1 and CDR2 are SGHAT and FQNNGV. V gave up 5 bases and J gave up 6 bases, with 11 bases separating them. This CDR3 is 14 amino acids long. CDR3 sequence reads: CASSVSTVNSPLHF. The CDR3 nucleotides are TGTGCCAGCAGCGTATCGACAGTTAATTCACCCCTCCACTTT.

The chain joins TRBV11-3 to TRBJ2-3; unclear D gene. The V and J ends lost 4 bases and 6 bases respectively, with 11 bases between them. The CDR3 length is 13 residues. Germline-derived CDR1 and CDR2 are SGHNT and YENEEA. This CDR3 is CASSYHVADTQYF. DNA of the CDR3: TGTGCCAGCAGCTACCACGTGGCGGATACGCAGTATTTT.

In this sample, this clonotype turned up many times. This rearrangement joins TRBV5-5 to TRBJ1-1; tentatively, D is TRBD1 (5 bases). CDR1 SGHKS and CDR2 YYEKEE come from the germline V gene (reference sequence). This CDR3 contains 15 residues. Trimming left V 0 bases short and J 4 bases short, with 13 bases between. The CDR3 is CASSLDQGRATEAFF. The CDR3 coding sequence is TGTGCCAGCAGCTTGGACCAGGGTCGGGCCACTGAAGCTTTCTTT.

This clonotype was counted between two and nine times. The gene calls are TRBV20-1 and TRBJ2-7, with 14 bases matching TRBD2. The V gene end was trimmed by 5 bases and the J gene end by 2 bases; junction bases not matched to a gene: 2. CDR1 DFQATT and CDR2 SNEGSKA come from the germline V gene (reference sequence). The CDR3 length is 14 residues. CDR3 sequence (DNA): TGCAGTGCTTGGACTAGCGGGGGGCCCTACGAGCAGTACTTC. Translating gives CSAWTSGGPYEQYF.